This T cell receptor (beta chain) stems from a study of PD-L1 blockade in urothelial cancer. At the level of the study: Patients' histories included 0 to 3 prior chemotherapy regimens. Analyses used blood from 3 weeks (second dose) and 6 weeks after treatment start.

The CDR3 has 14 residues. CDR1 and CDR2 (germline): GTSNPN, SVGIG (reference sequence). Trimming removed 0 bases from V and 3 bases from J; junction bases left unmatched: 3. This sample's time point: pretreatment peripheral blood. Clones were read by immunoSEQ multiplex PCR, and TCRdb kept only the in-frame ones, dropping some. The sample consists of more than 75,000 clones, roughly 89% of them appearing once. This rearrangement joins TRBV30 to TRBJ1-2; 8 bases are a match to TRBD1. This TCR was recovered from a man between 60 and 70 years old with urothelial cancer. The specimen was PBMCs, collected around atezolizumab (anti-PD-L1) treatment. The CDR3: CAWSVQGAYYGYTF. The CDR3, as DNA: TGTGCCTGGAGTGTCCAGGGGGCTTACTATGGCTACACCTTC.